Shown below are 10 T cell receptor beta chains from a single sample sequenced in a study of T cell responses to AZD1222 COVID-19 vaccine. The repertoire was sequenced with immunoSEQ multiplex PCR; TCRdb's copy has only in-frame clones and lacks some. Among some 200,000 clones listed, roughly 92% were seen once. The starting material was peripheral blood, obtained 28 days after the second AZD1222 dose. The source is an adult who received the AZD1222 COVID-19 vaccine.

This sequence joins TRBV10-3 and TRBJ1-2; D is perhaps TRBD1 (6 bases). Trimming took 5 bases from V and 2 from J, leaving 12 bases between them. Germline V gives CDR1 ENHRY, CDR2 SYGVKD. The CDR3 has 14 amino acids. CDR3 sequence reads: CAISPGGLNYGYTF. CDR3 DNA: TGTGCCATCAGTCCTGGGGGCCTAAACTATGGCTACACCTTC.

To note about this clone: One end of the junction does not line up with germline, which may come from a read error. The chain links TRBV27 to TRBJ1-6; TRBD1 might be the D (5 bases). The CDR3 contains 11 residues. Germline V gene data show CDR1 as MNHEY and CDR2 as SMNVEV (reference sequence). CDR3 nucleotides: TGTGCCAGCAGTTTCCCCAAAGACAGAAACTTT. It encodes CASSFPKDRNF.

The chain carries TRBV6-5 and TRBJ1-2; D is perhaps TRBD1 (5 bases). V lost 5 bases and J 8 bases, leaving 21 bases between the germline ends. The CDR3 loop spans 15 amino acids. CDR1 and CDR2 from the germline V gene are MNHEY and SVGAGI. This chain's CDR3 is CASSPRWADQGGYTF. The DNA of the CDR3 is TGTGCCAGCAGTCCTCGTTGGGCCGACCAGGGCGGCTACACCTTC.

CDR3 in DNA: TGTGCCAGCAGGCCTAGCGGAGGCTACGAGCAGTACTTC. This encodes CASRPSGGYEQYF. V is TRBV6-5 and J is TRBJ2-7; TRBD2 agrees at 7 bases. Trimming took 6 bases from V and 3 from J; bases not matched to a gene: 5. The germline V gene has CDR1 MNHEY and CDR2 SVGAGI. The CDR3 totals 13 residues.

The chain uses TRBV3-1 (or the pseudogene TRBV3-2) and TRBJ2-2; the D is unclear. V lost 2 bases and J lost 2, with 12 bases in between. This CDR3 is 16 amino acids long. The germline CDR1 and CDR2 sequences are LGHDT and YNNKEL (reference sequence). CDR3 amino acids: CASSQNYRTNTGELFF. CDR3 sequence (DNA): TGTGCCAGCAGCCAAAACTACCGAACTAACACCGGGGAGCTGTTTTTT.

J is TRBJ1-4 and V is TRBV11-2, with 7 bases matching TRBD1. J was trimmed by 2 bases and V by 5 bases; bases with no gene match: 5. The CDR3 length is 15 residues. Germline V CDR1 and CDR2: SGHAT, FQNNGV. The CDR3 DNA follows: TGTGCCAGCAGCCCACAGGGGTTTACTAATGAAAAACTGTTTTTT. This codes for CASSPQGFTNEKLFF.

The genes are TRBV5-1 and TRBJ1-1; 9 bases agree with TRBD1. Germline-derived CDR1 and CDR2 are SGHRS and YFSETQ. The CDR3 totals 15 residues. With V trimmed by 4 bases and J by 6 bases, 10 bases remained unmatched. The CDR3 DNA is TGCGCCAGCAGCCAAAAGGGACAGGGAAGGGCTGAAGCTTTCTTT. Encoded protein: CASSQKGQGRAEAFF.

The chain has TRBV5-4 and TRBJ1-2, with a weak D call TRBD1 (6 bases). Per the germline V gene, CDR1 is SGHNT and CDR2 is YYREEE (reference sequence). Deletions cut 7 bases from V and 0 bases from J, with 19 bases between. This CDR3 has 16 amino acids. The CDR3 spells CASAIQHQGPNYGYTF. CDR3 coding DNA: TGTGCCAGCGCGATACAACACCAGGGGCCTAACTATGGCTACACCTTC.

The rearrangement uses TRBV5-5 and TRBJ2-1, with 12 bases aligning to TRBD2. Germline V gene sequence: CDR1 SGHKS, CDR2 YYEKEE (reference sequence). Germline trimming cut 0 bases from V and 5 bases from J; bases unmatched to any gene: 9. There are 18 residues in the CDR3. CDR3 region: CASSLEEVRTSGNNEQFF. In nucleotides, the CDR3 is TGTGCCAGCAGCTTGGAGGAGGTCCGGACTAGCGGGAACAATGAGCAGTTCTTC. Combining the CDR3 with reference TRBV5-5 and TRBJ2-1 gives the whole variable domain DAGVTQSPTHLIKTRGQQVTLRCSPISGHKSVSWYQQVLGQGPQFIFQYYEKEERGRGNFPDRFSARQFPNYSSELNVNALLLGDSALYLCASSLEEVRTSGNNEQFFGPGTRLTVL.

The rearrangement uses TRBV7-2 and TRBJ2-3; D is uncertain. CDR1 is SGHTA, CDR2 FQGNSA, per germline. The V end lost 6 bases, the J end lost 4 bases, and 14 bases lay between the germline ends. The CDR3 totals 14 residues. CDR3 nucleotide sequence: TGTGCCAGCAGGCCCGTCCCCGAGGCAGATACGCAGTATTTT. It is translated as CASRPVPEADTQYF.